Included here is one T cell receptor beta chain sequence, with context. What it binds is unknown. The data derive from a study of a mutant IDH1 vaccine in newly diagnosed glioma. For the study at large: The study gave patients eight vaccinations in weeks 1, 3, 5, 7, 11, 15, 19, 23. Patients began vaccination 4-6 weeks after radiotherapy alone, or with temozolomide cycles. Patients had received radiotherapy, temozolomide, or both previously, most receiving both.

Time point of the sample: week 23, last vaccination. Alongside topical imiquimod, each dose of vaccine comprised 300 ug of mutant IDH1 20-mer peptide. Each of the donors came in with new WHO grade 3 or 4 astrocytomas that were IDH1-mutant and ATRX-lost. V trimming: 10 bases; J trimming: 0 bases; junction bases outside the gene matches: 3. Germline lookup yields CDR1 MNHEY and CDR2 SMNVEV (reference sequence). The CDR3 runs 14 residues. Libraries were prepared by immunoSEQ multiplex PCR; TCRdb keeps only in-frame clonotypes and omits some of them. Of some 80,000 clones listed, more than 70% were seen once; the top ten hold 0.75% to 0.95%.

The clonotype comes from a woman in her fifties or sixties with glioma. Sample: PBMCs, taken from a glioma patient whose treatment included an IDH1 peptide vaccine. The V and J genes are TRBV27 and TRBJ2-1; 10 bases line up with TRBD1. CDR3 protein: CATRTGGSYNEQFF. CDR3 DNA: TGTGCCACCCGGACAGGGGGCTCCTACAATGAGCAGTTCTTC.